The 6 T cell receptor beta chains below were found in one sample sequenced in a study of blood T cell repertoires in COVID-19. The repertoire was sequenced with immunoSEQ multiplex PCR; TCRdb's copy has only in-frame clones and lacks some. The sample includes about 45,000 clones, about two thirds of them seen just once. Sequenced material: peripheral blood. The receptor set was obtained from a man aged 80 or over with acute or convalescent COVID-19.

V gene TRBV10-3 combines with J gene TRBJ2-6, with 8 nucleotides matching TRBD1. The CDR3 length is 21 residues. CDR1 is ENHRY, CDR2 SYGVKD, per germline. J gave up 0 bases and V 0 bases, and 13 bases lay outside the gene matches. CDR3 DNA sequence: TGTGCCATCAGTGAGTCGACTCCGGCAGGGGGCCGCAGCTCTGGGGCCAACGTCCTGACTTTC. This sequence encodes CAISESTPAGGRSSGANVLTF.

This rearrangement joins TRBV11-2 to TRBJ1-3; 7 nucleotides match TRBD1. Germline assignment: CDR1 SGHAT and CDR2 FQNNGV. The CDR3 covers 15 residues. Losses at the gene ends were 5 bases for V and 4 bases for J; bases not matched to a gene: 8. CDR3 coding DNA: TGTGCCAGCAGCCAACTGACAGGGTTCGGAAACACCATATATTTT. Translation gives CASSQLTGFGNTIYF.

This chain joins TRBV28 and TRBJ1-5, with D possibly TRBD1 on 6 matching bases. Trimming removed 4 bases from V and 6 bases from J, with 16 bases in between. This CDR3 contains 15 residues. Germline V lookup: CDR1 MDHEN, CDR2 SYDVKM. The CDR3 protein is CASSSFDRSLQPQHF. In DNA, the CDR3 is TGTGCCAGCAGTTCCTTCGACAGGTCACTTCAGCCCCAGCATTTT. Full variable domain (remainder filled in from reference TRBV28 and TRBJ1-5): DVKVTQSSRYLVKRTGEKVFLECVQDMDHENMFWYRQDPGLGLRLIYFSYDVKMKEKGDIPEGYSVSREKKERFSLILESASTNQTSMYLCASSSFDRSLQPQHFGDGTRLSIL.

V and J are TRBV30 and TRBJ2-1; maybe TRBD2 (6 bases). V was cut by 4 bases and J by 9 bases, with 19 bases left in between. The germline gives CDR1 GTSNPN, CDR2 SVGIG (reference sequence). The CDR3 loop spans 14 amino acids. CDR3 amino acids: CAWTRGGSSTEQFF. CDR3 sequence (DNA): TGTGCCTGGACCCGAGGAGGGAGCTCCACTGAGCAGTTCTTC.

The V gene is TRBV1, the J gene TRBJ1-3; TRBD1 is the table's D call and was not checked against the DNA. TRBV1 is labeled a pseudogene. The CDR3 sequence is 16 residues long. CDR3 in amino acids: CTSSQEWQPSGNTIYF. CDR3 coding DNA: TGCACCAGCAGCCAAGAGTGGCAACCCTCTGGAAACACCATATATTTT.

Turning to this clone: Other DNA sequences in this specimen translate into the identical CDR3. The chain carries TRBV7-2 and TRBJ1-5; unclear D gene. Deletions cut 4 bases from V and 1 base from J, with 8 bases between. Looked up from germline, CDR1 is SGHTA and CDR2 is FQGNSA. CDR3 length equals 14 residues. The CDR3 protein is CASSSLSSNQPQHF. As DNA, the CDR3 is TGTGCCAGCAGCTCACTTTCCAGCAATCAGCCCCAGCATTTT.